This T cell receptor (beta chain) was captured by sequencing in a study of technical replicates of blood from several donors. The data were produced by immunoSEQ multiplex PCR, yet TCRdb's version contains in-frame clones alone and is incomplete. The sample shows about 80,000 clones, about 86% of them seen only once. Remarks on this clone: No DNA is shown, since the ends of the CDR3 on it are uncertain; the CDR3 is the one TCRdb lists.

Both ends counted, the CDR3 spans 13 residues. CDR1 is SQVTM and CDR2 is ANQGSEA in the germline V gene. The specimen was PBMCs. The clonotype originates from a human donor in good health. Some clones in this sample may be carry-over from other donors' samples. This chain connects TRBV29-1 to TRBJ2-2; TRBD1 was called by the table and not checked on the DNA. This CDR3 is CSVRARVTGELFF.